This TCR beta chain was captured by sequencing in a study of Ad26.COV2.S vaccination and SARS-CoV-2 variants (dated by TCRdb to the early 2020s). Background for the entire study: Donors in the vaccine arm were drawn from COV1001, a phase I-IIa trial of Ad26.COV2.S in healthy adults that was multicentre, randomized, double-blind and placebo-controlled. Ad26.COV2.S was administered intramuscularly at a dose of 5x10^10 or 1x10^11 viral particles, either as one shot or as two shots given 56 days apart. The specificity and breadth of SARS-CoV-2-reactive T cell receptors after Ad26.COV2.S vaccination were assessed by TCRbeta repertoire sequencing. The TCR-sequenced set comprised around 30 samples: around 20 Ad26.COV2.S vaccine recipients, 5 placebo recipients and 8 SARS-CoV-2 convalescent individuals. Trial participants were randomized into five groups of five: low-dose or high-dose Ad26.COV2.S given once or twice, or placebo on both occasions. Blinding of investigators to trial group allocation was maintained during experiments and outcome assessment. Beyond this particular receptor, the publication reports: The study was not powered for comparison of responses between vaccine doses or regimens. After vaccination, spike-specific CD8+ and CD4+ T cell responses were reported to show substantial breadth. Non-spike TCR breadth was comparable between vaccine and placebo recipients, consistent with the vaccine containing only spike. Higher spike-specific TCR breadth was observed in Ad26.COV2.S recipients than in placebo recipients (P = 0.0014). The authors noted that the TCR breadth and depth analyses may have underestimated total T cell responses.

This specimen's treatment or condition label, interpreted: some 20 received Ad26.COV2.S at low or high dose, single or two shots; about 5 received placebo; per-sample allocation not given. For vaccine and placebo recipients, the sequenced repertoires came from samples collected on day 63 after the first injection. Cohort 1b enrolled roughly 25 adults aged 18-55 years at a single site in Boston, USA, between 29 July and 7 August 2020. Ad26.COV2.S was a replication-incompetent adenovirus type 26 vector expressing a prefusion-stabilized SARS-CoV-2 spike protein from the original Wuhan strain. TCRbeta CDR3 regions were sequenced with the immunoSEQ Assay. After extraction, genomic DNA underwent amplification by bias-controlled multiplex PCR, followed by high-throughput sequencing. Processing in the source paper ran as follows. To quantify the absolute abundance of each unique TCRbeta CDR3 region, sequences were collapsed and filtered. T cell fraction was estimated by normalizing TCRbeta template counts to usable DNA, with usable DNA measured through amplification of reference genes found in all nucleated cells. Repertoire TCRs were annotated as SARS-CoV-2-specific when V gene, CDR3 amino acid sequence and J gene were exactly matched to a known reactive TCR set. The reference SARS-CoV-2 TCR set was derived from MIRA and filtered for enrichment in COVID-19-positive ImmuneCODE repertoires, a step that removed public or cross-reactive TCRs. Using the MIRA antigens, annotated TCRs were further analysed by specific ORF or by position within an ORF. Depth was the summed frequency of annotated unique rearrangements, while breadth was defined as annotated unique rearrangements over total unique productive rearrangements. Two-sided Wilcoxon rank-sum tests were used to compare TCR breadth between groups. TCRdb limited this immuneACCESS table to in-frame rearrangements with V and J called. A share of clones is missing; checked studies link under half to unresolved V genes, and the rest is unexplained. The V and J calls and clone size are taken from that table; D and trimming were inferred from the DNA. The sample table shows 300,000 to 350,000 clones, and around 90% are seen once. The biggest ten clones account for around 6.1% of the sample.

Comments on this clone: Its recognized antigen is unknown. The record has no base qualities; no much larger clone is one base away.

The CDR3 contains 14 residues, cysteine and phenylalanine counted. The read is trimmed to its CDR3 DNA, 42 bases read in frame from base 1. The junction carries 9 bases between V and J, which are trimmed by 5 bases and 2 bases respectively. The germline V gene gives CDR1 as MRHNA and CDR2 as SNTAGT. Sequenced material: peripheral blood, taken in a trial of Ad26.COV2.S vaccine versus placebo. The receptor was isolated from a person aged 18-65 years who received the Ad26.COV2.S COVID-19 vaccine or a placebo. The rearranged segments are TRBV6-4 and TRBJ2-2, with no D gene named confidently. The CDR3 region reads CASSSGSNTGELFF. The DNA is TGTGCCAGCAGTTCTGGGTCTAACACCGGGGAGCTGTTTTTT.